This T cell receptor (beta chain) was identified in a study of control samples from healthy donors and cancer patients. Method: immunoSEQ multiplex PCR; TCRdb's copy keeps in-frame clones and lacks some. The data show 70,000 to 95,000 clones, 91% seen once. A remark on this clone: One end of the junction does not line up with germline, which may come from a read error.

The V gene's germline CDR1 is GTSNPN and CDR2 SVGIG (reference sequence). The CDR3 has 19 residues. The V and J genes are TRBV30 and TRBJ1-2; maybe TRBD1 (6 bases). The material sequenced was blood. The receptor was derived from a young woman in good health. CDR3: CAGRGGEGVFSVNSNGYTF. The DNA for the CDR3 is TGTGCCGGGAGGGGGGGGGAGGGGGTCTTCTCGGTCAATAGCAATGGCTACACCTTC.